This TCR beta chain stems from a study of cytomegalovirus exposure and HLA in healthy donors. Study information: Earlier results showed some 120 million unique TCR beta sequences derived from roughly 190 million T cells. Whole-study findings and limits: Presence/absence comparisons presumed near-even sequencing depth among donors. The only immune exposure information that was available was CMV serostatus.

Regarding this clone: Its specificity is not known.

Use of 60 Vbeta and 13 Jbeta primers characterized the PCR. TCRdb keeps only in-frame clones here, not all; method: immunoSEQ multiplex PCR. The table shows nearly 110,000 clones, with roughly 82% occurring only once. All the people who gave samples were healthy bone marrow donors. Germline loops: CDR1 SGHTA, CDR2 FQGTGA. CDR3 length equals 15 residues. Losses at the gene ends were 4 bases for V and 7 bases for J; bases not matched to a gene: 5. The sequence was obtained from a man aged 50-59 years in good health and CMV-seronegative. The rearrangement joins TRBV7-3 to TRBJ2-2, with 11 bases lining up with TRBD2. The sample comprised PBMCs. The CDR3 nucleotides are TGTGCCAGCAGCTATAGCGGGGGGGCCTTCGGGGAGCTGTTTTTT. It specifies CASSYSGGAFGELFF.